This TCR beta chain was captured by sequencing in a study of T cell repertoires in aging, cancer and after chemotherapy. At the level of the study: Paired samples before and after chemotherapy came from glioblastoma patients receiving temozolomide-based therapy. Study outcomes and limitations: Loss of evenness, beyond lost richness, contributed to age-related TCR diversity decline in cancer patients. Immunological memory after chemotherapy cannot be judged from the repertoire data. Untreated cancer patients had significantly lower blood TCR diversity than age-matched healthy donors.

With respect to this clonotype: No antigen is known for it.

The template was genomic DNA from peripheral blood, not RNA. TRB rearrangements spanning V, D and J were amplified using mixed TRB-A/B primers. TCRdb fed the multiplex PCR reads into MiXCR, producing one record per CDR3 protein. The table lists about 900 distinct CDR3 sequences, approximately 25% of them singletons. The TCR comes from a human donor with a solid tumor. The specimen sequenced was blood.

For the CDR3, the DNA is TGTGCCAGCAGCTTAGGGGTAGGGGACAGGGCCTACGAGCAGTACTTC. It encodes CASSLGVGDRAYEQYF. This rearrangement joins TRBV6-5 to TRBJ2-7; 9 nucleotides line up with TRBD1. J lost 2 bases, V lost 6 bases, and 11 bases had no gene match. CDR3 length: 16 residues. CDR1 is MNHEY and CDR2 is SVGAGI in the germline V gene.